One sample yielded the 12 T cell receptor beta chains listed below, sequenced in a study of CD8+CD57+ T cells in acquired aplastic anemia. Selection for sequencing was limited to patients who had shown CD8+CD57+ cell expansion by flow cytometry. Genomic DNA served as template for TCR beta VDJ and CDR3 profiling. TCRdb ran MiXCR on the reads and lists one entry per CDR3 protein. The sample holds just over 450,000 distinct CDR3 sequences, around 32% seen once. The sample taken for sequencing was sorted CD4+, CD8+, or CD8+CD57+ T cells (not recorded which) from PBMCs. These receptor sequences come from a human donor with aplastic anemia.

The genes are TRBV4-3 and TRBJ2-2; TRBD2 is a possible D gene (6 bases). Germline V gene data show CDR1 as LGHNA and CDR2 as YSLEER. V gave up 1 base and J gave up 5 bases, with 14 bases separating them. This CDR3 has 16 amino acids. The CDR3 region is CASSQVAGPTTGELFF. CDR3 nucleotide sequence: TGCGCCAGCAGCCAAGTCGCGGGGCCTACTACCGGGGAGCTGTTTTTT.

This clonotype appeared a few times. CDR3 residues: CASSPDRVGANVLTF. In DNA form, the CDR3 reads TGTGCCAGCAGCCCGGACAGGGTTGGGGCCAACGTCCTGACTTTC. This sequence joins TRBV12-3 or TRBV12-4 and TRBJ2-6, with 8 bases aligning to TRBD1. The V segment lost 6 bases and the J segment 3 bases; nucleotides outside the gene matches: 4. The length of the CDR3 is 15 residues.

Many counts were recorded for this clonotype. The chain has TRBV24-1 and TRBJ1-2; 7 nucleotides match TRBD1. Germline V CDR1 and CDR2: KGHDR, SFDVKD. With 4 bases clipped from V and 3 bases from J, the junction kept 4 bases outside the gene matches. CDR3 size: 14 residues. The CDR3 nucleotides are TGTGCCACCAGTGACCGACAGGGATACTATGGCTACACCTTC. It specifies CATSDRQGYYGYTF.

V and J are TRBV11-2 and TRBJ2-2; TRBD2 might be the D (6 bases). The germline V and J ends were trimmed by 5 bases and 2 bases, with 15 bases remaining between them. The germline CDR1 and CDR2 sequences are SGHAT and FQNNGV. This CDR3 spans 16 amino acids. The CDR3 DNA follows: TGTGCCAGCAGCCCCGTGGGCGGGACCAACACCGGGGAGCTGTTTTTT. It yields the protein CASSPVGGTNTGELFF.

This clonotype appeared many times. The chain recombines TRBV2 with TRBJ2-1; tentative D call: TRBD1 (5 bases). V was shortened by 7 bases and J by 6 bases, with 16 bases between the two germline ends. Germline V gene data show CDR1 as SNHLY and CDR2 as FYNNEI. This CDR3 has 14 residues. CDR3 amino acids: CASNGQGPSNEQFF. For the CDR3, the DNA is TGTGCCAGCAACGGGCAGGGTCCGTCCAATGAGCAGTTCTTC.

This clonotype has just a few counts. The chain couples TRBV20-1 to TRBJ2-2; TRBD1 or TRBD2 may be the D gene (5 bases each). V lost 3 bases to trimming and J lost 1 base, with 12 bases between them. Germline loops: CDR1 DFQATT, CDR2 SNEGSKA (reference sequence). This CDR3 comprises 15 residues. CDR3 in amino acids: CSASRGPLNTGELFF. CDR3 in DNA: TGCAGTGCTAGCCGGGGCCCCCTGAACACCGGGGAGCTGTTTTTT.

V and J are TRBV25-1 and TRBJ1-4, with no clear D. Per germline, CDR1 MGHDK and CDR2 SYGVNS. CDR3 size: 15 residues. V was trimmed by 6 bases and J by 4 bases, leaving 15 bases between them. The CDR3 spells CASSHTGSLNEKLFF. DNA for the CDR3: TGTGCCAGCAGCCACACGGGTTCCCTTAATGAAAAACTGTTTTTT.

This clonotype was counted a few times. The V gene is TRBV9, the J gene TRBJ2-3, with TRBD2 as a possible D gene (6 bases). The CDR3 loop spans 17 amino acids. Germline CDR1 is SGDLS and CDR2 is YYNGEE. Between the trimmed V and J ends, which lost 0 bases and 1 base, there was a span of 15 bases. CDR3 DNA sequence: TGTGCCAGCAGCGTAGGTCCAGTGGCTAGCGGCACAGATACGCAGTATTTT. This translates into CASSVGPVASGTDTQYF.

CDR3 sequence reads: CASSPGYVRHRGNEQFF. For the CDR3, the DNA is TGTGCCAGCAGCCCAGGGTATGTGAGACATCGGGGCAATGAGCAGTTCTTC. The chain is built from TRBV11-1 and TRBJ2-1, with D perhaps matching TRBD1 or TRBD2 (5 bases each). The germline gives CDR1 SGHAT, CDR2 FQDESV (reference sequence). This CDR3 is 17 amino acids long. The V end was cut by 5 bases, the J end by 6 bases, with 23 bases between.

In nucleotides, the CDR3 is TGCAGCGTTGGAGGCCCTAATGGCTACACCTTC. Its translation: CSVGGPNGYTF. The chain employs TRBV29-1 and TRBJ1-2; no clear D gene. The CDR3 runs to 11 residues. Between the trimmed V and J ends, which lost 4 bases and 6 bases, there was a span of 9 bases. Germline CDR1 SQVTM, CDR2 ANQGSEA.

A note on this clonotype: One junction end disagrees with the germline gene, perhaps due to a read error. This chain links TRBV4-3 with TRBJ1-3; perhaps TRBD1 as D (5 bases). The V gene's germline CDR1 is LGHNA and CDR2 YSLEER. The CDR3 is 15 residues long. CDR3 residues: CASSRSQGSGNTTYF. The CDR3 DNA follows: TGCGCCAGCAGCCGAAGTCAGGGCTCTGGAAACACCACATATTTT.

This clonotype was picked up many times. The V gene is TRBV20-1, the J gene TRBJ2-6; TRBD1 matches 10 bases. Germline assignment: CDR1 DFQATT and CDR2 SNEGSKA (reference sequence). The CDR3 length is 18 residues. With 4 bases clipped from V and 0 bases from J, the junction kept 9 bases outside the gene matches. This chain's CDR3 is CSAIKGTGASSGANVLTF. DNA of the CDR3: TGCAGTGCTATTAAAGGGACAGGGGCCTCCTCTGGGGCCAACGTCCTGACTTTC.